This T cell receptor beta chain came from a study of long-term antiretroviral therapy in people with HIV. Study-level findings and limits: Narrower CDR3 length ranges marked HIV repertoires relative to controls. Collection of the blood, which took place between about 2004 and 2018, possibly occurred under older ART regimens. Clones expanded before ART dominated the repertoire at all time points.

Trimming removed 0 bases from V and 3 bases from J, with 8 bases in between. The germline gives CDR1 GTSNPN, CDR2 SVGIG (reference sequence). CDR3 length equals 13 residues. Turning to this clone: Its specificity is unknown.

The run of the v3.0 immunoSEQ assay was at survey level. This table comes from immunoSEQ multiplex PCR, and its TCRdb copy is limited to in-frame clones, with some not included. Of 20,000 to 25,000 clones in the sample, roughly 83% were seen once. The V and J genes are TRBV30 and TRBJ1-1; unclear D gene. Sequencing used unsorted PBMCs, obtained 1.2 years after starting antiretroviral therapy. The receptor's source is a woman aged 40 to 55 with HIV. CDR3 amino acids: CAWSVVEHTEAFF. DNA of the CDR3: TGTGCCTGGAGTGTAGTGGAGCACACTGAAGCTTTCTTT.